A selection of T cell receptor beta chains follows, all from one sample in a study of blood T cell repertoires in COVID-19. Measured with immunoSEQ multiplex PCR; TCRdb has only the in-frame clones, and not every one. The sample lists around 60,000 clones, 91% seen once, with about 2.2% in the top ten. The specimen was peripheral blood. These receptors came from a man in his 60s with acute or convalescent COVID-19. Each CDR3 is given with its conserved first and last residue. The order of the fields is D gene, V gene, J gene, clone size, CDR3 protein, CDR3 DNA. The D gene is left open where the match is weak. The size entry is marked missing in some rows and otherwise reads once, few, many or a size class.

d_gene: TRBD2
v_gene: TRBV12-5
j_gene: TRBJ2-1
abundance: .
CDR3aa: CASGTTAGGSYNEQFF
CDR3nt: TGTGCTAGTGGTACGACAGCGGGAGGCTCCTACAATGAGCAGTTCTTC

d_gene: .
v_gene: TRBV12-5
j_gene: TRBJ1-5
abundance: .
CDR3aa: CASGLQGDSSQHF
CDR3nt: TGTGCTAGTGGTTTGCAAGGAGATTCGTCCCAGCATTTT

d_gene: .
v_gene: TRBV5-6
j_gene: TRBJ1-1
abundance: .
CDR3aa: CASSVGPRNTEAFF
CDR3nt: TGTGCCAGCAGCGTGGGCCCGCGAAACACTGAAGCTTTCTTT

d_gene: .
v_gene: TRBV5-5
j_gene: TRBJ1-2
abundance: .
CDR3aa: CASSSRGDDGYTF
CDR3nt: TGTGCCAGCAGCTCCCGGGGTGACGATGGCTACACCTTC

d_gene: .
v_gene: TRBV4-1
j_gene: TRBJ1-4
abundance: few
CDR3aa: CASTMGGGATNEKLFF
CDR3nt: TGCGCCAGCACCATGGGGGGGGGAGCAACTAATGAAAAACTGTTTTTT

d_gene: TRBD1
v_gene: TRBV5-1
j_gene: TRBJ2-1
abundance: .
CDR3aa: CASSPGGQGREQFF
CDR3nt: TGCGCCAGCAGCCCCGGGGGACAGGGTCGGGAGCAGTTCTTC

d_gene: TRBD1
v_gene: TRBV28
j_gene: TRBJ2-1
abundance: .
CDR3aa: CASSLTVGRGRGEQFF
CDR3nt: TGTGCCAGCAGTTTAACAGTTGGCAGGGGGCGAGGTGAGCAGTTCTTC

d_gene: TRBD1
v_gene: TRBV10-2
j_gene: TRBJ1-1
abundance: .
CDR3aa: CASSESKGALTEAFF
CDR3nt: TGCGCCAGCAGTGAGTCGAAGGGGGCGCTCACTGAAGCTTTCTTT

d_gene: TRBD1
v_gene: TRBV28
j_gene: TRBJ1-4
abundance: .
CDR3aa: CASRPFARGQHEKLFF
CDR3nt: TGTGCCAGCAGACCCTTTGCTCGGGGACAGCATGAAAAACTGTTTTTT

d_gene: .
v_gene: TRBV11-3
j_gene: TRBJ1-3
abundance: .
CDR3aa: CASSLTGLSGNTIYF
CDR3nt: TGTGCCAGCAGCTTAACAGGGCTGTCTGGAAACACCATATATTTT

d_gene: .
v_gene: TRBV7-8
j_gene: TRBJ1-1
abundance: .
CDR3aa: CASSRGADTEAFF
CDR3nt: TGTGCCAGCAGCCGGGGGGCAGACACTGAAGCTTTCTTT

d_gene: TRBD1
v_gene: TRBV30
j_gene: TRBJ1-2
abundance: .
CDR3aa: CAWTQGADYGYTF
CDR3nt: TGTGCCTGGACGCAGGGGGCTGACTATGGCTACACCTTC

d_gene: .
v_gene: TRBV6-5
j_gene: TRBJ1-1
abundance: .
CDR3aa: CASSYASGGGTEAFF
CDR3nt: TGTGCCAGCAGTTACGCTTCCGGGGGAGGCACTGAAGCTTTCTTT

d_gene: .
v_gene: TRBV12-3/TRBV12-4
j_gene: TRBJ1-1
abundance: once
CDR3aa: CASSLAQTEAFF
CDR3nt: TGTGCCAGCAGTTTAGCGCAGACTGAAGCTTTCTTT

d_gene: .
v_gene: TRBV29-1
j_gene: TRBJ2-7
abundance: .
CDR3aa: CSVEDEIGGGGPGEQYF
CDR3nt: TGCAGCGTTGAAGACGAGATTGGAGGGGGAGGGCCGGGCGAGCAGTACTTC

d_gene: .
v_gene: TRBV28
j_gene: TRBJ1-1
abundance: .
CDR3aa: CASSLWGTAGTEAFF
CDR3nt: TGTGCCAGCAGTTTATGGGGCACGGCGGGCACTGAAGCTTTCTTT

d_gene: .
v_gene: TRBV7-2
j_gene: TRBJ1-5
abundance: .
CDR3aa: CASSFHSGNQPQHF
CDR3nt: TGTGCCAGCAGCTTCCATTCGGGCAATCAGCCCCAGCATTTT

d_gene: .
v_gene: TRBV29-1
j_gene: TRBJ2-5
abundance: .
CDR3aa: CSVAMQETQYF
CDR3nt: TGCAGCGTTGCCATGCAAGAGACCCAGTACTTC

d_gene: .
v_gene: TRBV25-1
j_gene: TRBJ2-6
abundance: .
CDR3aa: CATRDSGANVLTF
CDR3nt: TGTGCCACCCGGGACTCTGGGGCCAACGTCCTGACTTTC

d_gene: TRBD2
v_gene: TRBV19
j_gene: TRBJ2-3
abundance: .
CDR3aa: CASSATSGRARTDTQYF
CDR3nt: TGTGCCAGTAGTGCCACTAGCGGGAGGGCCAGGACAGATACGCAGTATTTT

d_gene: .
v_gene: TRBV28
j_gene: TRBJ2-7
abundance: few
CDR3aa: CASSLVSGPGYEQYF
CDR3nt: TGTGCCAGCAGTTTAGTCTCTGGCCCAGGGTACGAGCAGTACTTC

d_gene: .
v_gene: TRBV30
j_gene: TRBJ1-5
abundance: .
CDR3aa: CAYRIRDMGISNQPQHF
CDR3nt: TGTGCCTACCGAATCCGGGATATGGGTATTAGCAATCAGCCCCAGCATTTT

d_gene: TRBD1
v_gene: TRBV19
j_gene: TRBJ1-1
abundance: .
CDR3aa: CASSSRTGGNAFF
CDR3nt: TGTGCCAGTAGTTCCCGGACAGGGGGCAACGCTTTCTTT

d_gene: TRBD2
v_gene: TRBV20-1
j_gene: TRBJ2-1
abundance: .
CDR3aa: CSASAASGRNEQFF
CDR3nt: TGCAGTGCTAGTGCGGCTAGCGGGCGCAATGAGCAGTTCTTC

d_gene: .
v_gene: TRBV28
j_gene: TRBJ1-1
abundance: .
CDR3aa: CASSSGGLMNTEAFF
CDR3nt: TGTGCCAGCAGTTCAGGCGGGCTGATGAACACTGAAGCTTTCTTT

d_gene: TRBD2
v_gene: TRBV19
j_gene: TRBJ2-1
abundance: .
CDR3aa: CATQTSGSLAGEQFF
CDR3nt: TGTGCCACCCAGACTAGCGGGAGCCTTGCGGGCGAGCAGTTCTTC

d_gene: TRBD1
v_gene: TRBV13
j_gene: TRBJ2-7
abundance: .
CDR3aa: CASFRQGQAVYEQYF
CDR3nt: TGTGCCAGCTTTCGACAGGGACAGGCAGTCTACGAGCAGTACTTC

d_gene: TRBD1
v_gene: TRBV28
j_gene: TRBJ2-7
abundance: .
CDR3aa: CASRDTGTGLLEQYF
CDR3nt: TGTGCCAGCAGGGACACCGGGACAGGTCTCCTCGAGCAGTACTTC

d_gene: TRBD1
v_gene: TRBV19
j_gene: TRBJ2-2
abundance: .
CDR3aa: CASIHRGSITGELFF
CDR3nt: TGTGCCAGTATTCACAGGGGGTCAATAACCGGGGAGCTGTTTTTT

d_gene: TRBD1
v_gene: TRBV2
j_gene: TRBJ2-3
abundance: .
CDR3aa: CASSRDRGADTQYF
CDR3nt: TGTGCCAGCAGTCGGGACAGGGGTGCAGATACGCAGTATTTT

d_gene: .
v_gene: TRBV5-4
j_gene: TRBJ1-2
abundance: .
CDR3aa: CASSLQAQGDGYTF
CDR3nt: TGTGCCAGCAGCTTACAGGCCCAAGGGGATGGCTACACCTTC

d_gene: TRBD1
v_gene: TRBV13
j_gene: TRBJ2-5
abundance: .
CDR3aa: CASRPRTGRETQYF
CDR3nt: TGTGCCAGCAGACCCAGGACAGGGAGAGAGACCCAGTACTTC

d_gene: TRBD2
v_gene: TRBV6-5
j_gene: TRBJ2-5
abundance: .
CDR3aa: CASSTSGRQETQYF
CDR3nt: TGTGCCAGCAGCACTAGCGGACGCCAAGAGACCCAGTACTTC

d_gene: .
v_gene: TRBV24-1
j_gene: TRBJ1-6
abundance: .
CDR3aa: CATSEASGGVRPLHF
CDR3nt: TGTGCCACCAGTGAAGCCAGTGGGGGGGTCCGACCCCTCCACTTT

d_gene: .
v_gene: TRBV6-2/TRBV6-3
j_gene: TRBJ1-5
abundance: .
CDR3aa: CASSLSGGVNQPQHF
CDR3nt: TGTGCCAGCAGTCTATCGGGGGGGGTGAATCAGCCCCAGCATTTT

d_gene: .
v_gene: TRBV23-1
j_gene: TRBJ2-3
abundance: .
CDR3aa: CASSPLATGPSGDTQYF
CDR3nt: TGCGCCAGCAGTCCCCTCGCTACTGGGCCCAGTGGAGATACGCAGTATTTT

d_gene: .
v_gene: TRBV7-2
j_gene: TRBJ1-6
abundance: once
CDR3aa: CASSLPGIQRSPLHF
CDR3nt: TGTGCCAGCAGCTTACCGGGAATACAGAGATCACCCCTCCACTTT

d_gene: .
v_gene: TRBV28
j_gene: TRBJ1-1
abundance: .
CDR3aa: CASRPAGETEAFF
CDR3nt: TGTGCCAGCAGACCAGCGGGGGAAACTGAAGCTTTCTTT

d_gene: TRBD2
v_gene: TRBV11-1
j_gene: TRBJ2-1
abundance: .
CDR3aa: CASSFGLAGEGQFF
CDR3nt: TGTGCCAGCAGCTTCGGGCTAGCGGGAGAGGGGCAGTTCTTC

d_gene: .
v_gene: TRBV3-1/TRBV3-2
j_gene: TRBJ1-3
abundance: .
CDR3aa: CASSPGPRGGNTIYF
CDR3nt: TGTGCCAGCAGCCCCGGACCCCGAGGGGGAAACACCATATATTTT

d_gene: TRBD2
v_gene: TRBV30
j_gene: TRBJ2-1
abundance: once
CDR3aa: CASKVSSGTYEQFF
CDR3nt: TGTGCCTCCAAGGTTTCTAGCGGGACATATGAGCAGTTCTTC

d_gene: TRBD2
v_gene: TRBV11-3
j_gene: TRBJ2-2
abundance: .
CDR3aa: CASSRTGLAGIGELFF
CDR3nt: TGTGCCAGCAGCCGAACAGGACTAGCGGGTATCGGGGAGCTGTTTTTT

d_gene: .
v_gene: TRBV19
j_gene: TRBJ1-2
abundance: .
CDR3aa: CASSIGQNSIYGYTF
CDR3nt: TGTGCCAGTAGTATAGGACAGAACTCAATCTATGGCTACACCTTC

d_gene: .
v_gene: TRBV19
j_gene: TRBJ2-2
abundance: .
CDR3aa: CASSISSNTGELFF
CDR3nt: TGTGCCAGTAGTATATCCTCGAACACCGGGGAGCTGTTTTTT

d_gene: TRBD1
v_gene: TRBV6-5
j_gene: TRBJ2-4
abundance: .
CDR3aa: CASQEGGRHQYF
CDR3nt: TGTGCCAGCCAGGAAGGGGGCAGGCATCAGTACTTC

d_gene: .
v_gene: TRBV12-5
j_gene: TRBJ2-1
abundance: .
CDR3aa: CASGLASRNEQFF
CDR3nt: TGTGCTAGTGGTTTGGCTAGCCGGAATGAGCAGTTCTTC

d_gene: TRBD2
v_gene: TRBV7-2
j_gene: TRBJ2-7
abundance: .
CDR3aa: CASTLAGGSYEQYF
CDR3nt: TGTGCCAGCACCTTAGCGGGAGGGTCCTACGAGCAGTACTTC

d_gene: .
v_gene: TRBV3-1/TRBV3-2
j_gene: TRBJ2-7
abundance: once
CDR3aa: CASSISYQPTLPYEQYF
CDR3nt: TGTGCCAGCAGCATTAGCTACCAACCGACTCTTCCCTACGAGCAGTACTTC